Listed here are 5 T cell receptor beta chains from one sample, sequenced in a study of cytomegalovirus exposure and HLA in healthy donors. 13 Jbeta primers and 60 Vbeta primers were used for the PCR. Produced via immunoSEQ multiplex PCR; TCRdb's table is partial and in-frame only. The table has about 52,000 clones, approximately 70% seen once; the top ten hold 9% to 9.5%. Source material: PBMCs. Receptors were obtained from a woman between 45 and 60 years old in good health and CMV-seronegative.

The rearrangement uses TRBV6-6 and TRBJ2-7; D perhaps matches TRBD2 (5 bases). Germline V CDR1 and CDR2: MNHNY, SVGAGI (reference sequence). The CDR3 runs 15 residues. V lost 5 bases, J lost 3 bases, and 17 bases lay in between. The CDR3 DNA reads as TGTGCCAGCAGTGGCCGGGATAGAGGATACTACGAGCAGTACTTC. Its protein product is CASSGRDRGYYEQYF.

This clone appeared once. The chain employs TRBV27 and TRBJ2-7; 8 positions match TRBD1. Germline assignment: CDR1 MNHEY and CDR2 SMNVEV (reference sequence). V shed 2 bases, J shed 3 bases, and the junction held 9 bases outside the gene matches. This CDR3 is built from 16 residues. The CDR3 DNA reads as TGTGCCAGCAGTTTAAGGGGACAGGCAGGGCACTACGAGCAGTACTTC. It yields the protein CASSLRGQAGHYEQYF.

Written as DNA, the CDR3 is TGCGCCAGCACCCCCCGGGAGCGCGGGACCCAGTACTTC. Translated: CASTPRERGTQYF. The rearrangement uses TRBV5-1 and TRBJ2-5; maybe TRBD2 (6 bases). V was shortened by 6 bases and J by 7 bases, with 16 bases between the two germline ends. CDR1 is SGHRS and CDR2 is YFSETQ in the germline V gene. The length of the CDR3 is 13 residues.

The V gene is TRBV6-1, the J gene TRBJ1-5; 8 nucleotides agree with TRBD1. The CDR3 length is 14 residues. Germline V gene sequence: CDR1 MNHNS, CDR2 SASEGT. Trimming at V came to 8 bases and at J to 8 bases, leaving 11 bases not matched to a gene. The DNA for the CDR3 is TGTGCCAGCGGGCTGGACAGGGCGCGGGAGCCCCAGCATTTT. This translates into CASGLDRAREPQHF.

The rearrangement uses TRBV2 and TRBJ1-1, with TRBD1 as a possible D gene (6 bases). This CDR3 contains 13 residues. Germline V CDR1 and CDR2: SNHLY, FYNNEI. V was pared by 5 bases and J by 1 base, with 8 bases between. The CDR3 nucleotides are TGTGCCAGCAGTCAGGGACAGAACACTGAAGCTTTCTTT. Amino acid sequence: CASSQGQNTEAFF.